Listed below are T cell receptor beta chains from one sample, sequenced in a study of human T cells and chemical hapten exposure. TCRdb independently ran MiXCR on the RACE reads; one entry per CDR3 protein. Among roughly 71,000 distinct CDR3 sequences listed, around 6.1% were seen once. The sample comprised whole blood. The receptors stem from a female donor in good health. Some clones in this sample may be carry-over from other donors' samples. Each CDR3 is given with its conserved first and last residue. The D gene is left open where the match is weak. Only part of the rows carry a size: once, few, many, or a class if the clone is expanded.

>NA|TRBJ1-5|many|TRBV28
TGTGCCAGCAGAGAGGGACGTTCGTATAGCAATCAGCCCCAGCATTTT
CASREGRSYSNQPQHF
>TRBD1|TRBJ2-1|many|TRBV5-4
TGTGCCAGCAGCGACCCGGACAGGTCCCACAATGAGCAGTTCTTC
CASSDPDRSHNEQFF
>NA|TRBJ1-1|many|TRBV5-1
TGCGCCAGCAGTCCCCTTTTGGGGGCGGGCACTGAAGCTTTCTTT
CASSPLLGAGTEAFF
>NA|TRBJ2-4|many|TRBV19
TGTGCCAGTAGTAAAGCGGGTCTAGCCAAAAACATTCAGTACTTC
CASSKAGLAKNIQYF
>TRBD2|TRBJ2-1|few|TRBV5-1
TGCGCCAGCAGCTTGGGGACTAGCGGGAGGTTAAAGTTCTTC
CASSLGTSGRLKFF
>NA|TRBJ2-7|many|TRBV20-1
TGCAGTGCCCGAGACCAGACGCAATCCTACGAGCAGTACTTC
CSARDQTQSYEQYF
>NA|TRBJ2-1|NA|TRBV7-9
TGTGCCAGCAGCTCTCGACTAGATAGTGAGCAGTTCTTC
CASSSRLDSEQFF
>TRBD2|TRBJ2-2|few|TRBV5-1
TGCGCCAGCAGCTTCCTAGCGGGAGTTATCGGGGAGCTGTTTTTT
CASSFLAGVIGELFF
>NA|TRBJ2-7|many|TRBV6-1
TGTGCCAGCAGTGAAGCGTCCATCGGCAGGCCCTACGAGCAGTACTTC
CASSEASIGRPYEQYF
>TRBD1|TRBJ1-4|many|TRBV6-5
TGTGCCAGCAGCCTTGAACAGGGGGGGACGTCGAAACTGTTTTTT
CASSLEQGGTSKLFF
>TRBD1|TRBJ2-7|once|TRBV29-1
TGCAGCGTTGAAGTGGGGGGACAGGGGGACGAGCAGTACTTC
CSVEVGGQGDEQYF
>TRBD2|TRBJ2-1|many|TRBV20-1
TGCAGTGCCAGAAGCGGGAGCTCCTACAATGAGCAGTTCTTC
CSARSGSSYNEQFF
>NA|TRBJ2-3|many|TRBV20-1
TGCAGTGCTCCTCAAGGGGGGGACGACGCAGATACGCAGTATTTT
CSAPQGGDDADTQYF
>NA|TRBJ2-1|few|TRBV7-2
TGTGCCAGCAGCTTACGGGGAGATTTTTACAATGAGCAGTTCTTC
CASSLRGDFYNEQFF
>TRBD1|TRBJ1-5|NA|TRBV2
TGTGCCAGCAGGGACAGGAGCAATCAGCCCCAGCATTTT
CASRDRSNQPQHF
>NA|TRBJ1-6|few|TRBV18
TGTGCCAGCTCACCACAGAGGGGGTCACCCCTCCACTTT
CASSPQRGSPLHF
>NA|TRBJ1-1|NA|TRBV27
TGTGCCAGCAGTCTACCAAAAGCTTTCTTT
CASSLPKAFF
>NA|TRBJ2-2|medium-sized|TRBV3-1
TGTGCCAGCAGCCAAGGGGTGGAAGGCACCGGGGAGCTGTTTTTT
CASSQGVEGTGELFF
>NA|TRBJ2-3|many|TRBV12-3/TRBV12-4
TGTGCCAGCAGTTTATCGTACGGGGGTGATACGCAGTATTTT
CASSLSYGGDTQYF
>NA|TRBJ1-1|few|TRBV4-1
TGCGCCAGCAGCCAAGGACACTCGGGTAGGACTGAAGCTTTCTTT
CASSQGHSGRTEAFF
>TRBD2|TRBJ2-1|NA|TRBV7-9
TGTGCCAGCAGCCCCTCGGGAGGGGGCAATGAGCAGTTCTTC
CASSPSGGGNEQFF
>NA|TRBJ1-1|few|TRBV18
TGTGCCAGCTCACCGTCGATGAACACTGAAGCTTTCTTT
CASSPSMNTEAFF
>NA|TRBJ1-1|few|TRBV7-9
TGTGCCAGCAGCTGGGGAGACACTGAAGCTTTCTTT
CASSWGDTEAFF
>NA|TRBJ1-5|NA|TRBV29-1
TGCAGCGTTGAGGGGGGTGGGGGTCAGCCCCAGCATTTT
CSVEGGGGQPQHF
>TRBD2|TRBJ2-2|few|TRBV6-2/TRBV6-3
TGTGCCAGCTACGCAAGCGGGACTACCGGGGAGCTGTTTTTT
CASYASGTTGELFF
>TRBD1|TRBJ2-1|NA|TRBV3-1
TGTGCCAGCAGAACATCGGGACAGCGGAATGAGCAGTTCTTC
CASRTSGQRNEQFF
>NA|TRBJ2-5|many|TRBV7-2
TGTGCCAGCAGCCGCGAAATGGGACGCAAACAAGAGACCCAGTACTTC
CASSREMGRKQETQYF
>NA|TRBJ1-4|many|TRBV19
TGTGCCAGCTGGTCGAGGGACGCAACTAATGAAAAACTGTTTTTT
CASWSRDATNEKLFF
>TRBD1|TRBJ1-4|many|TRBV6-6
TGTGCCAGCAGCCCAAGCGGACAGGGAGCAACTAATGAAAAACTGTTTTTT
CASSPSGQGATNEKLFF
>NA|TRBJ2-3|NA|TRBV12-5
TGTGCTAGTGGCCTGGGCCCAGATACGCAGTATTTT
CASGLGPDTQYF
>TRBD2|TRBJ2-1|NA|TRBV6-2/TRBV6-3
TGTGCCAGCAGTTACCTTAGCGGGAGCGGCAATGAGCAGTTCTTC
CASSYLSGSGNEQFF
>NA|TRBJ1-2|few|TRBV7-8
TGTGCCAGCAGCTTATCGTCCGGCGAATACCTCTATGGCTACACCTTC
CASSLSSGEYLYGYTF
>NA|TRBJ2-3|NA|TRBV14
TGTGCCAGCAGCCGCGTATTGGAGGCATTCCCCGCAGATACGCAGTATTTT
CASSRVLEAFPADTQYF
>TRBD2|TRBJ2-3|many|TRBV29-1
TGCAGCGTTGAGGGAGGCCGGGGGGGAGTAACGCAGTATTTT
CSVEGGRGGVTQYF
>NA|TRBJ2-7|few|TRBV19
TGTGCCAGTAGTACCTTGGGAACGTCCTACGAGCAGTACTTC
CASSTLGTSYEQYF
>TRBD2|TRBJ2-1|many|TRBV4-3
TGCGCCAGCGCCCTTGCTAGCGGGTCGATCAATGAGCAGTTCTTC
CASALASGSINEQFF
>NA|TRBJ2-7|many|TRBV9
TGTGCCAGCAGCACCGGACAGTCCAGCTCCTACGAGCAGTACTTC
CASSTGQSSSYEQYF
>TRBD2|TRBJ2-2|few|TRBV4-3
TGCGCCAGCAGCCAGTCGCGGGGGGAGGGTGCCGGGGAGCTGTTTTTT
CASSQSRGEGAGELFF